One sample yielded the 23 T cell receptor beta chains listed below, sequenced in a study of graft-versus-host responses after intestinal transplantation. Some clones are missing from TCRdb's copy, which holds only in-frame ones; the method was immunoSEQ multiplex PCR. The sample yields roughly 69,000 clones, over 90% seen once. The antigens of these receptors remain unknown. The sequencing here drew on unstimulated CD8+ T cells sorted from spleen or lymph node cells, taken before transplant. These receptors were taken from a human donor who was the organ donor for an intestinal transplant.

The V and J genes are TRBV28 and TRBJ2-7; D perhaps matches TRBD1 (6 bases). Looked up from germline, CDR1 is MDHEN and CDR2 is SYDVKM. This CDR3 contains 16 residues. V was shortened by 6 bases and J by 3 bases, with 21 bases between the two germline ends. The chain's CDR3 is CASRPRFTGTNYEQYF. In nucleotides, the CDR3 is TGTGCCAGCAGGCCCCGGTTCACAGGGACCAACTACGAGCAGTACTTC.

V gene TRBV5-5 combines with J gene TRBJ2-7; 9 positions match TRBD1. The CDR3 spans 15 residues. The trim removed 0 bases at V and 4 bases at J, leaving 5 bases unmatched. Germline V gene data show CDR1 as SGHKS and CDR2 as YYEKEE (reference sequence). CDR3 sequence (DNA): TGTGCCAGCAGCTTGGCCGGGACAGGGTCTTACGAGCAGTACTTC. This gives the protein CASSLAGTGSYEQYF.

The chain links TRBV30 to TRBJ2-7; D not certain. This CDR3 has 14 residues. Between the trimmed V and J ends, which lost 2 bases and 2 bases, there was a span of 13 bases. CDR1 and CDR2 (germline): GTSNPN, SVGIG (reference sequence). The CDR3 loop is CAWSHDGGTYEQYF. DNA for the CDR3: TGTGCCTGGAGTCATGATGGCGGAACCTACGAGCAGTACTTC.

This chain links TRBV19 with TRBJ2-7; TRBD1 agrees at 8 bases. CDR3 size: 15 residues. J gave up 1 base and V 8 bases, and 10 bases lay outside the gene matches. The V gene's germline CDR1 is LNHDA and CDR2 SQIVND (reference sequence). The CDR3 loop reads CASDSGTGRSYEQYF. The CDR3 coding sequence is TGTGCCAGTGACTCCGGGACAGGACGATCCTACGAGCAGTACTTC.

The chain recombines TRBV5-4 with TRBJ1-2, with 11 bases aligning to TRBD1. Germline V lookup: CDR1 SGHNT, CDR2 YYREEE (reference sequence). V was clipped by 3 bases and J by 7 bases; unmatched bases: 8. The CDR3 covers 15 residues. The CDR3 DNA is TGTGCCAGCAGCTCCTGGACAGGGGGCTGGGGTGGCTACACCTTC. Its translation: CASSSWTGGWGGYTF.

This clone was seen once. The chain combines TRBV9 with TRBJ1-2; D is undetermined. The CDR3 loop spans 12 amino acids. Deletions cut 4 bases from V and 6 bases from J, with 10 bases between. Germline CDR1 SGDLS, CDR2 YYNGEE. The CDR3, as DNA: TGTGCCAGCAGCTCTACTCTTGATGGCTACACCTTC. It specifies CASSSTLDGYTF.

About this clone: No conserved phenylalanine or tryptophan is present at the end of the CDR3, so a read error is the likely explanation. The rearrangement uses TRBV6-6 and TRBJ1-2; 10 nucleotides match TRBD1. The V gene end was trimmed by 10 bases and the J gene end by 3 bases; junction bases not matched to a gene: 8. Germline V gene data show CDR1 as MNHNY and CDR2 as SVGAGI (reference sequence). CDR3 size: 14 residues. DNA for the CDR3: TGTGCCATCGAGGGACAGGGGTTGGACTATGGCTACACCCTC. It specifies CAIEGQGLDYGYTL.

V gene TRBV5-5 combines with J gene TRBJ2-3; 9 bases fit TRBD2. Germline CDR1 reads SGHKS; CDR2 reads YYEKEE (reference sequence). Losses at the gene ends were 4 bases for V and 0 bases for J; bases not matched to a gene: 6. The CDR3 has 16 amino acids. The CDR3 is CASSPRLAESTDTQYF. CDR3 DNA: TGTGCCAGCAGCCCGCGACTAGCGGAAAGCACAGATACGCAGTATTTT.

The rearrangement uses TRBV6-6 and TRBJ1-3, with D unclear. The CDR3 totals 16 residues. Germline loops: CDR1 MNHNY, CDR2 SVGAGI (reference sequence). V was cut by 6 bases and J by 6 bases, with 21 bases left in between. Here the CDR3 DNA reads TGTGCCAGCAGCCACCTAGTGGGAGGGAAGGCAAACACCATATATTTT. Its protein product is CASSHLVGGKANTIYF.

V usage is TRBV13 and J usage is TRBJ2-2; tentatively, D is TRBD2 (6 bases). The germline V and J ends were trimmed by 0 bases and 4 bases, with 6 bases remaining between them. Germline assignment: CDR1 PRHDT and CDR2 FYEKMQ (reference sequence). CDR3 length: 14 residues. The CDR3 region is CASSLGGGTGELFF. CDR3 nucleotide sequence: TGTGCCAGCAGCTTAGGGGGAGGCACCGGGGAGCTGTTTTTT.

The genes are TRBV19 and TRBJ2-5; D is possibly TRBD1 (5 bases). Trimming stripped 7 bases from V and 1 base from J, with 7 bases between. The CDR3 extends over 12 amino acids. Germline V gene lookup returns CDR1 LNHDA and CDR2 SQIVND (reference sequence). The CDR3 DNA reads TGTGCCAGTATTGGGGCCCAAGAGACCCAGTACTTC. This translates into CASIGAQETQYF.

The chain recombines TRBV7-3 with TRBJ2-3, with TRBD2 matching 7 bases. Germline lookup yields CDR1 SGHTA and CDR2 FQGTGA. The CDR3 totals 14 residues. V was pared by 4 bases and J by 1 base, with 2 bases of the junction left unmatched. This CDR3 reads CASSSGGGTDTQYF. The CDR3 bases are TGTGCCAGCAGCTCGGGGGGTGGCACAGATACGCAGTATTTT.

This clone showed up just once. The chain combines TRBV10-3 with TRBJ2-1, with 12 bases matching TRBD2. V dropped 7 bases and J dropped 5; count of bases not matched to a gene: 6. This CDR3 has 15 residues. Germline-derived CDR1 and CDR2 are ENHRY and SYGVKD. CDR3 protein: CAITTSGSIDNEQFF. The CDR3 nucleotides are TGTGCCATCACGACTAGCGGGAGTATCGACAATGAGCAGTTCTTC.

The chain carries TRBV30 and TRBJ1-3, with D uncertain. Trimming pared 4 bases from V and 2 bases from J, leaving 9 bases between. The CDR3 contains 13 residues. Per the germline V gene, CDR1 is GTSNPN and CDR2 is SVGIG (reference sequence). DNA for the CDR3: TGTGCCTGGACGAGGCGCCCTGGAAACACCATATATTTT. This encodes CAWTRRPGNTIYF.

The gene calls are TRBV27 and TRBJ2-2; a possible D gene is TRBD2 (5 bases). CDR1 and CDR2 from the germline V gene are MNHEY and SMNVEV (reference sequence). V gave up 10 bases and J gave up 2 bases, with 23 bases separating them. This CDR3 is 17 amino acids long. CDR3 coding DNA: TGTGCCACCTCCTTCACTAGGATGGCAGGAAACACCGGGGAGCTGTTTTTT. Encoded protein: CATSFTRMAGNTGELFF.

CDR3 bases: TGTGCCAGCAGCCAGAGACTAGCGGGCCGGGTAAACCAGTACTTC. This gives the protein CASSQRLAGRVNQYF. This chain connects TRBV27 to TRBJ2-5, with 10 bases that match TRBD2. V was clipped by 6 bases and J by 10 bases; unmatched bases: 14. The CDR3 covers 15 residues. CDR1 MNHEY and CDR2 SMNVEV come from the germline V gene (reference sequence).

The chain has TRBV5-6 and TRBJ1-2; unclear D gene. Trimming stripped 1 base from V and 1 base from J, with 8 bases between. The CDR3 covers 14 residues. Germline-derived CDR1 and CDR2 are SGHDT and YYEEEE. The CDR3 DNA reads as TGTGCCAGCAGCTTGCCCGCGATTAACTATGGCTACACCTTC. Amino acids: CASSLPAINYGYTF. Variable domain in full (rest from reference TRBV5-6 and TRBJ1-2): DAGVTQSPTHLIKTRGQQVTLRCSPKSGHDTVSWYQQALGQGPQFIFQYYEEEERQRGNFPDRFSGHQFPNYSSELNVNALLLGDSALYLCASSLPAINYGYTFGSGTRLTVV.

The gene calls are TRBV2 and TRBJ1-1; TRBD1 matches at 11 bases. The CDR3 length is 15 residues. With 4 bases clipped from V and 3 bases from J, the junction kept 4 bases outside the gene matches. CDR1 is SNHLY, CDR2 FYNNEI, per germline. The CDR3 loop reads CASSGDRGVDTEAFF. CDR3 sequence (DNA): TGTGCCAGCAGTGGGGACAGGGGGGTTGACACTGAAGCTTTCTTT.

The V call is TRBV6-6, the J call TRBJ1-1, with TRBD1 as a possible D gene (6 bases). Germline V gene sequence: CDR1 MNHNY, CDR2 SVGAGI (reference sequence). Between the trimmed V and J ends, which lost 5 bases and 2 bases, there was a span of 15 bases. The CDR3 consists of 15 residues. The CDR3 spells CASSGGGGKNTEAFF. In nucleotides, the CDR3 is TGTGCCAGCAGTGGGGGCGGGGGCAAAAACACTGAAGCTTTCTTT.

This clone has a single count. This rearrangement joins TRBV27 to TRBJ1-1; D uncertain. CDR1 and CDR2 from the germline V gene are MNHEY and SMNVEV (reference sequence). CDR3 length: 13 residues. V was pared by 3 bases and J by 7 bases, with 12 bases between. DNA of the CDR3: TGTGCCAGCAGTTTGGCCCCGGGTTTTGAAGCTTTCTTT. Residues: CASSLAPGFEAFF.

The V gene is TRBV29-1, the J gene TRBJ2-5; maybe TRBD2 (7 bases). The CDR3 runs 14 residues. Germline V gene data show CDR1 as SQVTM and CDR2 as ANQGSEA. V was pared by 6 bases and J by 5 bases, with 19 bases between. CDR3: CSVGGSGAQETQYF. DNA for the CDR3: TGCAGCGTGGGGGGGTCGGGGGCGCAGGAGACCCAGTACTTC. Full variable domain (missing parts from reference TRBV29-1 and TRBJ2-5): SAVISQKPSRDICQRGTSLTIQCQVDSQVTMMFWYRQQPGQSLTLIATANQGSEATYESGFVIDKFPISRPNLTFSTLTVSNMSPEDSSIYLCSVGGSGAQETQYFGPGTRLLVL.

The chain joins TRBV29-1 to TRBJ1-1; D not resolved. The V gene lost 4 bases and the J gene lost 4 bases, with 10 bases spanning the gap. The CDR3 has 12 residues. CDR1 SQVTM and CDR2 ANQGSEA come from the germline V gene. The CDR3 DNA is TGCAGCGTTGGAATAGGGAGCACTGAAGCTTTCTTT. Protein product: CSVGIGSTEAFF.

The rearrangement joins TRBV9 to TRBJ2-1; no firm D call. Germline CDR1 is SGDLS and CDR2 is YYNGEE. With 7 bases removed from V and 3 bases from J, the gap between germline ends came to 17 bases. This CDR3 has 15 amino acids. CDR3 bases: TGTGCCAGCGGTTCTGGAGCCCTTATCTACAATGAGCAGTTCTTC. This sequence encodes CASGSGALIYNEQFF.